This TCR beta chain originates from a study of T cell clonotyping in hematopoietic cell transplantation. Study overall: Recipients' pretransplant samples followed cytoreduction.

This clone was counted a few times. Its specificity is not known. Time point here: recipient sample about 28 days before transplant, after cytoreduction. General study results and limits: Recipient TCR diversity dropped after transplant; expanded clonotypes rose from day 30 to 180.

This CDR3 region has 14 residues. Clones were read by immunoSEQ multiplex PCR, and TCRdb kept only the in-frame ones, dropping some. The sample includes approximately 26,000 clones, 70% to 85% of them seen just once. This sequence originates from a woman in her sixties with acute myeloid leukemia. Some clones in this sample may be carry-over from other donors' samples. The specimen was peripheral blood mononuclear cells, collected before stem cell transplant. The chain is built from TRBV21-1 and TRBJ2-7; whether TRBD2, the table's D call, matches the DNA was not checked. TRBV21-1 is tagged as a pseudogene. The CDR3 coding sequence is TGTGCCAGCAGCAAACTGGGCTCGGGGTACGAGCAGTACTTC. Amino acids: CASSKLGSGYEQYF.